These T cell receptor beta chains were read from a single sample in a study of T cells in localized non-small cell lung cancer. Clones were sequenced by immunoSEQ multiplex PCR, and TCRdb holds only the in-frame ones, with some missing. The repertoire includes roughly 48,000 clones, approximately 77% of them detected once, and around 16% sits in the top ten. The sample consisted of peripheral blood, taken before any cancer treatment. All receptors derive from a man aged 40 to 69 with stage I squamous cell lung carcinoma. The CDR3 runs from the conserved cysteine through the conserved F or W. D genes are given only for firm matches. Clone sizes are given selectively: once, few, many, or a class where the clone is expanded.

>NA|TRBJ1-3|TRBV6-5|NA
CASSYGRGNTIYF
TGTGCCAGCAGTTACGGACGGGGAAACACCATATATTTT
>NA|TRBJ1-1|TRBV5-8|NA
CASSLFRTEAFF
TGTGCCAGCAGCTTGTTTCGTACTGAAGCTTTCTTT
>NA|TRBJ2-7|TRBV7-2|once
CASSLRSESSYEQYF
TGTGCCAGCAGCTTAAGATCAGAAAGCTCCTACGAGCAGTACTTC
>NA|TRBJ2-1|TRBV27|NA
CASSLLGLGQGNEQFF
TGTGCCAGCAGTTTGTTAGGATTGGGCCAAGGAAATGAGCAGTTCTTC
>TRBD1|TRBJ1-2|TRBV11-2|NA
CASSSPGPGGLSFYGYTF
TGTGCCAGCAGCTCTCCCGGACCAGGGGGCTTATCCTTCTATGGCTACACCTTC
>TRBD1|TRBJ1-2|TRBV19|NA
CASSILTGTGGTGYTF
TGTGCCAGTAGTATTCTGACCGGGACAGGGGGGACTGGCTACACCTTC
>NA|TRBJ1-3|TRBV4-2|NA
CASSQDPRPGNTIYF
TGTGCCAGCAGCCAAGATCCCAGGCCTGGAAACACCATATATTTT
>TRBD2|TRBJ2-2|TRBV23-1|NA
CASSHSRNGTSGGEVDTGELFF
TGCGCCAGCAGTCATTCTCGAAACGGGACTAGCGGGGGGGAGGTCGACACCGGGGAGCTGTTTTTT
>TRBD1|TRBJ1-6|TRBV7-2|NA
CASSPFGQGASSPLHF
TGTGCCAGCAGTCCTTTCGGACAGGGGGCAAGTTCACCCCTCCACTTT
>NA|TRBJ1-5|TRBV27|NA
CASMAGTGRQPQHF
TGTGCCAGCATGGCCGGGACGGGAAGGCAGCCCCAGCATTTT
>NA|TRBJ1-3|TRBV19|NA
CASTETDSSGNTIYF
TGTGCCAGTACAGAGACAGACTCTTCTGGAAACACCATATATTTT
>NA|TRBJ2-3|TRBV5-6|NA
CASSLFADTQYF
TGTGCCAGCAGCTTGTTTGCAGATACGCAGTATTTT
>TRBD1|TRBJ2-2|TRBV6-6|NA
CASTGQGMTDTGELFF
TGTGCCAGCACCGGACAGGGTATGACCGACACCGGGGAGCTGTTTTTT
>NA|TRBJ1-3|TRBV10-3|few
CAISAPWRKAPSSGNTIYF
TGTGCCATCAGTGCCCCGTGGAGGAAAGCGCCTAGCTCTGGAAACACCATATATTTT
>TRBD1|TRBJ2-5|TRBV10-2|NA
CASSEGAGGTTQYF
TGCGCCAGCAGTGAGGGGGCAGGGGGAACGACCCAGTACTTC
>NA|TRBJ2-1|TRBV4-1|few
CASSQVDMMSYNEQFF
TGCGCCAGCAGCCAAGTTGACATGATGTCCTACAATGAGCAGTTCTTC
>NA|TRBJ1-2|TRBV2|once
CASRETDSYGYTF
TGTGCCAGCAGGGAGACCGACTCCTATGGCTACACCTTC
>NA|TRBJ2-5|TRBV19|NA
CASKGVRRETQYF
TGTGCCAGTAAGGGGGTGAGGCGGGAGACCCAGTACTTC
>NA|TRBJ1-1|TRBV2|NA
CASRALPSTEAFF
TGTGCCAGCAGGGCCCTACCCAGCACTGAAGCTTTCTTT